This entry lists 26 T cell receptor beta chains sequenced from one sample in a study of blood T cell repertoires in COVID-19. Sequencing used immunoSEQ multiplex PCR; TCRdb keeps in-frame clones, though not all of them. Altogether approximately 330,000 clones are present, approximately 88% being singletons, with the ten largest covering around 4%. The sequencing sample was made of peripheral blood. All receptors derive from a woman in her 50s with active or convalescent COVID-19.

This chain joins TRBV18 and TRBJ2-1; 15 bases are a match to TRBD2. V trimming: 4 bases; J trimming: 10 bases; junction bases outside the gene matches: 5. The germline gives CDR1 KGHSH, CDR2 LQKENI. The CDR3 totals 15 residues. The CDR3 loop reads CASSQGLAGGWEQFF. The CDR3 DNA reads TGTGCCAGCTCACAGGGACTAGCGGGAGGTTGGGAGCAGTTCTTC. Full variable domain (remainder filled in from reference TRBV18 and TRBJ2-1): NAGVMQNPRHLVRRRGQEARLRCSPMKGHSHVYWYRQLPEEGLKFMVYLQKENIIDESGMPKERFSAEFPKEGPSILRIQQVVRGDSAAYFCASSQGLAGGWEQFFGPGTRLTVL.

This chain joins TRBV27 and TRBJ2-7, with 11 bases aligning to TRBD1. This CDR3 comprises 15 residues. Trimming at V came to 0 bases and at J to 3 bases, leaving 1 base not matched to a gene. Germline values: CDR1 MNHEY, CDR2 SMNVEV (reference sequence). The CDR3 DNA is TGTGCCAGCAGTTTATCCGGGACAGGGGGCTACGAGCAGTACTTC. Its translation is CASSLSGTGGYEQYF.

This chain links TRBV4-1 with TRBJ1-2, with D uncertain. There are 14 residues in the CDR3. The V end lost 1 base, the J end lost 8 bases, and 14 bases lay between the germline ends. CDR1 MGHRA and CDR2 YSYEKL come from the germline V gene. The CDR3 spells CASSQVTGAGGYTF. The CDR3 region has the DNA TGCGCCAGCAGCCAAGTTACCGGTGCCGGGGGCTACACCTTC.

The genes are TRBV4-1 and TRBJ1-1; 8 nucleotides align to TRBD1. CDR1 is MGHRA, CDR2 YSYEKL, per germline. The ends lost 0 bases at V and 8 bases at J; junction bases unmatched: 5. There are 14 residues in the CDR3. The CDR3 region is CASSQDDRGPEAFF. In DNA, the CDR3 is TGCGCCAGCAGCCAAGATGACAGGGGCCCAGAAGCTTTCTTT.

The V gene is TRBV3-1 (or the pseudogene TRBV3-2), the J gene TRBJ2-5, with D perhaps TRBD1 (5 bases). The germline V and J ends were trimmed by 0 bases and 0 bases, with 17 bases remaining between them. Germline CDR1 and CDR2: LGHDT and YNNKEL (reference sequence). The CDR3 consists of 18 residues. This chain's CDR3 is CASSQERIGAWYQETQYF. CDR3 DNA sequence: TGTGCCAGCAGCCAAGAAAGAATAGGGGCATGGTACCAAGAGACCCAGTACTTC.

The CDR3 region is CASSIDRGQAYGYTF. Written as DNA, the CDR3 is TGTGCCAGTAGTATAGACAGGGGGCAGGCCTATGGCTACACCTTC. The chain couples TRBV19 to TRBJ1-2, with 8 nucleotides matching TRBD1. Germline V lookup: CDR1 LNHDA, CDR2 SQIVND (reference sequence). The CDR3 extends over 15 amino acids. V shed 0 bases, J shed 4 bases, and the junction held 4 bases outside the gene matches.

A remark on this clone: At one of its ends the junction is not consistent with the germline gene, which may arise from a read error. This chain links TRBV7-7 with TRBJ2-5; a weak D match, TRBD1 (7 bases). The germline CDR1 and CDR2 sequences are SSHAT and FNYEAQ (reference sequence). The CDR3 contains 16 residues. The CDR3, as DNA: TGTGCTAGCAGCTTAGGGCAGGGGGGCCACCAAGAGACCCAGTACTTC. As protein: CASSLGQGGHQETQYF.

The J gene is TRBJ1-1, the V gene TRBV29-1; TRBD1 agrees at 10 bases. V lost 2 bases and J lost 8; bases outside the gene matches: 5. The germline V gene has CDR1 SQVTM and CDR2 ANQGSEA. There are 13 residues in the CDR3. CDR3 nucleotide sequence: TGCAGCGTTGAAAGGACAGGGGGGCTAGAAGCTTTCTTT. Encoded protein: CSVERTGGLEAFF. Using reference TRBV29-1 and TRBJ1-1 for the parts outside the CDR3, the full variable domain is SAVISQKPSRDICQRGTSLTIQCQVDSQVTMMFWYRQQPGQSLTLIATANQGSEATYESGFVIDKFPISRPNLTFSTLTVSNMSPEDSSIYLCSVERTGGLEAFFGQGTRLTVV.

The rearrangement links TRBV4-3 to TRBJ1-4; possibly TRBD1 for D (5 bases). Germline-derived CDR1 and CDR2 are LGHNA and YSLEER. The CDR3 loop spans 15 amino acids. V gave up 5 bases and J gave up 5 bases, with 15 bases separating them. In nucleotides, the CDR3 is TGCGCCAGCAGCGTAACGGGGGTAGAGAATGAAAAACTGTTTTTT. Translating it yields CASSVTGVENEKLFF.

The J gene is TRBJ2-1, the V gene TRBV30; 9 nucleotides match TRBD1. The CDR3 spans 15 residues. Trimming took 0 bases from V and 7 from J; bases not matched to a gene: 7. CDR1 and CDR2 from the germline V gene are GTSNPN and SVGIG (reference sequence). This CDR3 reads CAWSVGTGLGNEQFF. As DNA, the CDR3 is TGTGCCTGGAGTGTAGGGACAGGGTTGGGAAATGAGCAGTTCTTC.

This clone was observed once. The chain employs TRBV7-2 and TRBJ2-7; 7 bases match TRBD1. J gave up 6 bases and V 5 bases, and 10 bases lay outside the gene matches. The germline gives CDR1 SGHTA, CDR2 FQGNSA. The CDR3 is 14 amino acids. Here the CDR3 reads CASSQDRVGFEQYF. The CDR3, as DNA: TGTGCCAGCAGCCAAGACAGGGTGGGGTTCGAGCAGTACTTC.

The rearrangement uses TRBV7-2 and TRBJ2-3; no clear D. The CDR3 spans 16 residues. Germline V gene lookup returns CDR1 SGHTA and CDR2 FQGNSA. Between the trimmed V and J ends, which lost 2 bases and 0 bases, there was a span of 12 bases. In DNA form, the CDR3 reads TGTGCCAGCAGCTTACTCGCGCAATCTAGCACAGATACGCAGTATTTT. It specifies CASSLLAQSSTDTQYF.

This clone was detected a few times. The chain joins TRBV19 to TRBJ2-7; 9 bases agree with TRBD2. With V trimmed by 5 bases and J by 1 base, 18 bases remained unmatched. The length of the CDR3 is 19 residues. Germline V gene data show CDR1 as LNHDA and CDR2 as SQIVND (reference sequence). The CDR3 spells CASSSLARTSELASYEQYF. CDR3 DNA: TGTGCCAGTAGTTCGCTAGCTAGGACTAGCGAGCTGGCGTCCTACGAGCAGTACTTC.

The chain couples TRBV12-3 or TRBV12-4 to TRBJ1-6, with D possibly TRBD1 on 5 matching bases. The CDR3 consists of 13 residues. V gave up 3 bases and J gave up 8 bases, with 8 bases separating them. Here the CDR3 reads CASSFSGDSPLHF. The CDR3 DNA sequence: TGTGCCAGCAGTTTTTCGGGGGATTCACCCCTCCACTTT.

This clone was counted once. This sequence joins TRBV4-2 and TRBJ2-5, with D possibly TRBD1 on 6 matching bases. Per the germline V gene, CDR1 is LGHNA and CDR2 is YNFKEQ. The CDR3 sequence is 14 residues long. Deletions cut 0 bases from V and 7 bases from J, with 12 bases between. CDR3 sequence: CASSQDRQGRTQYF. The CDR3 DNA reads TGTGCCAGCAGCCAAGATCGGCAGGGGCGGACCCAGTACTTC.

This clone occurred once. The CDR3 nucleotides are TGTGCCAGCAGTTCGCTACAGGGATCTACTGGCTACACCTTC. Amino acids: CASSSLQGSTGYTF. The chain uses TRBV2 and TRBJ1-2; D might be TRBD1 (6 bases). V was cut by 5 bases and J by 7 bases, with 17 bases left in between. This CDR3 comprises 14 residues. Per the germline V gene, CDR1 is SNHLY and CDR2 is FYNNEI.

J is TRBJ2-5 and V is TRBV28; D perhaps matches TRBD2 (6 bases). The length of the CDR3 is 13 residues. The germline gives CDR1 MDHEN, CDR2 SYDVKM. V was shortened by 2 bases and J by 4 bases, with 8 bases between the two germline ends. The CDR3 sequence is CASSLRGRETQYF. In DNA form, the CDR3 reads TGTGCCAGCAGTTTACGGGGGAGAGAGACCCAGTACTTC.

This clone showed up just once. The CDR3 DNA reads TGTGCCAGCAGGGGGATTAGAGGAGGAAACGAGCAGTACTTC. It translates to CASRGIRGGNEQYF. The chain carries TRBV2 and TRBJ2-7, with D possibly TRBD2 on 5 matching bases. V was shortened by 6 bases and J by 5 bases, with 17 bases between the two germline ends. Per germline, CDR1 SNHLY and CDR2 FYNNEI. This CDR3 has 14 amino acids.

In its sample, this clone was seen a few times. The rearrangement uses TRBV5-4 and TRBJ2-2; 10 bases map to TRBD2. The CDR3 extends over 14 amino acids. Germline loops: CDR1 SGHNT, CDR2 YYREEE (reference sequence). Unmatched junction bases numbered 4, after V lost 7 bases and J lost 4 bases. This CDR3 is CASSLAGATGELFF. The CDR3 DNA is TGTGCCAGCTCGCTAGCGGGGGCCACCGGGGAGCTGTTTTTT.

The chain combines TRBV12-3 or TRBV12-4 with TRBJ2-1; 7 positions agree with TRBD2. The CDR3 loop spans 13 amino acids. With V trimmed by 11 bases and J by 4 bases, 8 bases remained unmatched. CDR3 in DNA: TGTGCCGGTGGGGGGGAGGTTTACAATGAGCAGTTCTTC. This sequence encodes CAGGGEVYNEQFF.

The chain recombines TRBV18 with TRBJ1-1, with TRBD1 identical over 8 bases. The CDR3 sequence is 15 residues long. V lost 4 bases, J lost 2 bases, and 6 bases stayed unmatched. Germline V gene sequence: CDR1 KGHSH, CDR2 LQKENI. In DNA form, the CDR3 reads TGTGCCAGCTCACTAGTAGGACAGGGTAACACTGAAGCTTTCTTT. This gives the protein CASSLVGQGNTEAFF.

This sequence joins TRBV7-8 and TRBJ2-7; a weak D match, TRBD1 (6 bases). Germline CDR1 reads SGHVS; CDR2 reads FQNEAQ. The CDR3 contains 16 residues. Trimming took off 7 bases at V and 2 bases at J, with 21 bases between the two ends. The CDR3 region has the DNA TGTGCCAGCAACTCCCGACAGGCCGCGTCCCCCTACGAGCAGTACTTC. Encoded protein: CASNSRQAASPYEQYF.

V gene TRBV19 combines with J gene TRBJ2-7; 8 positions match TRBD1. J was trimmed by 3 bases and V by 3 bases; bases with no gene match: 7. The CDR3 sequence is 15 residues long. Per germline, CDR1 LNHDA and CDR2 SQIVND (reference sequence). As DNA, the CDR3 is TGTGCCAGTAGTATCGTTACAGGGGGAAGCTACGAGCAGTACTTC. Translating gives CASSIVTGGSYEQYF.

V is TRBV5-5 and J is TRBJ2-3, with 7 bases lining up with TRBD1. Germline CDR1 and CDR2: SGHKS and YYEKEE (reference sequence). This CDR3 comprises 14 residues. After removal of 2 bases from V and 3 bases from J, the junction contained 3 bases not matched to a gene. CDR3 sequence: CASSFLQGTDTQYF. The CDR3 DNA is TGTGCCAGCAGCTTCTTACAGGGGACAGATACGCAGTATTTT.

The rearrangement uses TRBV5-1 and TRBJ2-7, with 12 nucleotides matching TRBD1. The CDR3 runs to 16 residues. The junction had 11 bases not matched to a gene; V was cut back by 4 bases and J by 6 bases. CDR1 SGHRS and CDR2 YFSETQ come from the germline V gene. The CDR3 DNA is TGCGCCAGCAGCCCGGACTGGGGGGACAGGGGGCTCGAGCAGTACTTC. This encodes CASSPDWGDRGLEQYF.

The chain links TRBV9 to TRBJ1-2; unclear D gene. Germline CDR1 SGDLS, CDR2 YYNGEE. This CDR3 region has 12 residues. V lost 4 bases and J 7 bases, leaving 11 bases between the germline ends. The CDR3 DNA follows: TGTGCCAGCAGCACTCCGGGAGGTGGCTACACCTTC. Its translation: CASSTPGGGYTF. The variable domain in full, completed from reference TRBV9 and TRBJ1-2, reads DSGVTQTPKHLITATGQRVTLRCSPRSGDLSVYWYQQSLDQGLQFLIQYYNGEERAKGNILERFSAQQFPDLHSELNLSSLELGDSALYFCASSTPGGGYTFGSGTRLTVV.